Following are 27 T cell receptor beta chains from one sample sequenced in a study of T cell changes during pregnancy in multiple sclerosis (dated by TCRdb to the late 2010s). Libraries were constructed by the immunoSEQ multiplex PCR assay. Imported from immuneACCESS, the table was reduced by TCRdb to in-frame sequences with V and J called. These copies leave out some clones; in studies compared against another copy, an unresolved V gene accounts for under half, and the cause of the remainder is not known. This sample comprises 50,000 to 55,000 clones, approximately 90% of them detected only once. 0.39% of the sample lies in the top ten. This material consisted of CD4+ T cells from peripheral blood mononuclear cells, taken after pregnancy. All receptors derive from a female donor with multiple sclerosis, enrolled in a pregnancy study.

CDR3 nucleotides: TGTGCCAGCAGGGACAGGGATAATCAGCCCCAGCATTTT. It specifies CASRDRDNQPQHF. The rearrangement uses TRBV28 and TRBJ1-5; TRBD1 aligns across 8 bases. This CDR3 comprises 13 residues. J was trimmed by 4 bases and V by 6 bases; bases with no gene match: 2. Per the germline V gene, CDR1 is MDHEN and CDR2 is SYDVKM.

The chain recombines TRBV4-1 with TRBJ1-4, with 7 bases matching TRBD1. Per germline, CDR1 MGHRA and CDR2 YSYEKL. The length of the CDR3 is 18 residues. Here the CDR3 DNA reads TGCGCGACGAGAGACCCCGTAAAGAAAACAGGGGCGGCGGAAAAACTGTTTTTT. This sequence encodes CATRDPVKKTGAAEKLFF.

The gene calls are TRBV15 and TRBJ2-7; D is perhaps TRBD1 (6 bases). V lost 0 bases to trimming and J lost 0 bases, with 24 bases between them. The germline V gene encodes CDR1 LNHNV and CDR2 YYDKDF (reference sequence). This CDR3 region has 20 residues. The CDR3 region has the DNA TGTGCCACCAGCAGAGAGGGGAGCCTAGGGGGAACCCCCTTCTCCTACGAGCAGTACTTC. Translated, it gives CATSREGSLGGTPFSYEQYF. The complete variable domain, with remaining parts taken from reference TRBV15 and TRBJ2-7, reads DAMVIQNPRYQVTQFGKPVTLSCSQTLNHNVMYWYQQKSSQAPKLLFHYYDKDFNNEADTPDNFQSRRPNTSFCFLDIRSPGLGDTAMYLCATSREGSLGGTPFSYEQYFGPGTRLTVT.

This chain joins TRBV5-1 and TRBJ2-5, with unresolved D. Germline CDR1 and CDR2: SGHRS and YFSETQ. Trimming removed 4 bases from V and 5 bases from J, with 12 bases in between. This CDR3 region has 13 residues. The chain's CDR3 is CASSPIAGETQYF. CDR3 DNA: TGCGCCAGCAGCCCCATAGCCGGGGAGACCCAGTACTTC.

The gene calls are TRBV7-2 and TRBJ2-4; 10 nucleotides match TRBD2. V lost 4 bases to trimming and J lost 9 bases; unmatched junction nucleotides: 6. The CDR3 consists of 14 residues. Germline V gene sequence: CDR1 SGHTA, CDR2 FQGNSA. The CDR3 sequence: CASSSRTSGPIQYF. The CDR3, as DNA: TGTGCCAGCAGCTCCCGGACTAGCGGTCCCATTCAGTACTTC.

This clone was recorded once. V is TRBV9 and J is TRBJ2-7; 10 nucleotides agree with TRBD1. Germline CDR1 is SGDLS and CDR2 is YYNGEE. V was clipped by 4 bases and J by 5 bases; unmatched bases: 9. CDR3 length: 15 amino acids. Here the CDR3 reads CASSPRTGGIHEQYF. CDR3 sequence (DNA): TGTGCCAGCAGCCCCAGGACAGGGGGGATCCACGAGCAGTACTTC.

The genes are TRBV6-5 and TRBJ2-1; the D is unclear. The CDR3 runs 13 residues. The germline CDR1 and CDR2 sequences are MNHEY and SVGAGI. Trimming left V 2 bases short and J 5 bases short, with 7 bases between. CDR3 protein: CASSYRLNNEQFF. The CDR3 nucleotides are TGTGCCAGCAGTTACCGTCTAAACAATGAGCAGTTCTTC.

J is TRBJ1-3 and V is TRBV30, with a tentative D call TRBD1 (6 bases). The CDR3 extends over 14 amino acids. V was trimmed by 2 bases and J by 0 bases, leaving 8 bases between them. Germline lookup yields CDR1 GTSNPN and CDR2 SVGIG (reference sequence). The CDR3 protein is CAWSSGDSGNTIYF. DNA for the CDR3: TGTGCCTGGAGTTCAGGGGACTCTGGAAACACCATATATTTT. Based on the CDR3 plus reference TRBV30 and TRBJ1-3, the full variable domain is SQTIHQWPATLVQPVGSPLSLECTVEGTSNPNLYWYRQAAGRGLQLLFYSVGIGQISSEVPQNLSASRPQDRQFILSSKKLLLSDSGFYLCAWSSGDSGNTIYFGEGSWLTVV.

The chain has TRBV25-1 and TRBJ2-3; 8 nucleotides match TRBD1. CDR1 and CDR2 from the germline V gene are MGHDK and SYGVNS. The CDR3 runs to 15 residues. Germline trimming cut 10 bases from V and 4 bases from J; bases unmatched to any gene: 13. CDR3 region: CATSDRVGSSDTQYF. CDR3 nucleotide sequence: TGTGCCACCTCGGACAGGGTGGGGAGCTCAGATACGCAGTATTTT.

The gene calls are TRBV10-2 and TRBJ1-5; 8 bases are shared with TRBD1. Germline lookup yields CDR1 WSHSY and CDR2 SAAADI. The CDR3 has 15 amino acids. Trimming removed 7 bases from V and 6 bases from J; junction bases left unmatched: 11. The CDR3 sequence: CASTEDRDATQPQHF. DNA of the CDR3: TGCGCCAGCACCGAGGACAGGGACGCGACTCAGCCCCAGCATTTT.

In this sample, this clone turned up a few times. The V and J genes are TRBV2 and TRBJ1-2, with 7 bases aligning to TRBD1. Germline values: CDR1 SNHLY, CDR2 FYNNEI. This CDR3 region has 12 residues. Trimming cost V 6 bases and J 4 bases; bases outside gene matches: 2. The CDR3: CASSGQVYGYTF. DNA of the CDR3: TGTGCCAGCAGCGGACAGGTCTATGGCTACACCTTC.

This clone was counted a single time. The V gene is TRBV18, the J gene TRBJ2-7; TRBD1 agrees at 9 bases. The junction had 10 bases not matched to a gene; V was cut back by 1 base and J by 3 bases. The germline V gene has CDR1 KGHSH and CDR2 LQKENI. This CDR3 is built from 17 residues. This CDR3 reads CASSPRNPTGGYYEQYF. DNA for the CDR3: TGTGCCAGCTCACCACGAAACCCAACAGGGGGCTACTACGAGCAGTACTTC.

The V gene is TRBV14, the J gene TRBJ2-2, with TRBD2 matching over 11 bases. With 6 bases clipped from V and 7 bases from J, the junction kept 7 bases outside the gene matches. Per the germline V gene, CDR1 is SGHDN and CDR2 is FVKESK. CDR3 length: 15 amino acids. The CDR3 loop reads CASRIAGGPGGELFF. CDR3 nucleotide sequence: TGTGCCAGCAGGATAGCGGGAGGGCCCGGCGGGGAGCTGTTTTTT.

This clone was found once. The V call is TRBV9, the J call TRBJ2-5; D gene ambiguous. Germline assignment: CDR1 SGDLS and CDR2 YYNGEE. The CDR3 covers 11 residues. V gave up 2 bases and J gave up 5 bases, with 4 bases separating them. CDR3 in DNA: TGTGCCAGCAGCGTGGCCGAGACCCAGTACTTC. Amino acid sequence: CASSVAETQYF.

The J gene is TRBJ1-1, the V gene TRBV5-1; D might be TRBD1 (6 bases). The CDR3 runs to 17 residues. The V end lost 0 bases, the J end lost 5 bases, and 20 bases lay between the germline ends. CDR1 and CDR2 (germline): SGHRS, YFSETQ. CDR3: CASSLGGGGTLRTEAFF. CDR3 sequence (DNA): TGCGCCAGCAGCTTGGGGGGGGGCGGTACCCTGAGGACTGAAGCTTTCTTT.

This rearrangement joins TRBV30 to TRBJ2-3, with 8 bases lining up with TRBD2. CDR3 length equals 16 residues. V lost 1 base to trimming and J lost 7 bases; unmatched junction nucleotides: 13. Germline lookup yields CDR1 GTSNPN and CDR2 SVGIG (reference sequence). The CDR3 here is CAWSESWGLVGYTQYF. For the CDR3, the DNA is TGTGCCTGGAGTGAGAGTTGGGGACTAGTTGGGTATACGCAGTATTTT.

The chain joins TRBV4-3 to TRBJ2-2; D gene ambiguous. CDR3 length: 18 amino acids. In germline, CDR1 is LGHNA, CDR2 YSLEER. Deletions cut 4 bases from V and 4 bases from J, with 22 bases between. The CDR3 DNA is TGCGCCAGCAGCCCACACCCGGCTAGGCGAAGTGGCACCGGGGAGCTGTTTTTT. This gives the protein CASSPHPARRSGTGELFF.

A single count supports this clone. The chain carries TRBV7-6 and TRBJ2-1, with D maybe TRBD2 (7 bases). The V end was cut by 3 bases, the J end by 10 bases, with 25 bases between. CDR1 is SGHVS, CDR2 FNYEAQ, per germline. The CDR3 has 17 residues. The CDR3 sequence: CASSFTQRDIREEEQFF. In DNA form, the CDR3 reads TGTGCCAGCAGCTTTACTCAGCGGGACATCCGCGAGGAGGAGCAGTTCTTC.

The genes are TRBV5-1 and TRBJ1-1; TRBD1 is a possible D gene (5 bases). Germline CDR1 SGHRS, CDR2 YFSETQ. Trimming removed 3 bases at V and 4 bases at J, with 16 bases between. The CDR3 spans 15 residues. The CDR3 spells CASSSKRGEITEAFF. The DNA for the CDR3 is TGCGCCAGCAGCTCCAAGCGGGGCGAGATCACTGAAGCTTTCTTT.

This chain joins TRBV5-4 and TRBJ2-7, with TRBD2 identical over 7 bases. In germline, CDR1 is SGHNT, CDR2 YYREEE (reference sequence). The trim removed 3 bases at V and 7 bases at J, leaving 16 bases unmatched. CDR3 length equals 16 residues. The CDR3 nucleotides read TGTGCCAGCAGCTCCGCCGTGGCGGGAGTAAATGGGGAGCAGTACTTC. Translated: CASSSAVAGVNGEQYF. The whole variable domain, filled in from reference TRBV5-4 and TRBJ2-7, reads ETGVTQSPTHLIKTRGQQVTLRCSSQSGHNTVSWYQQALGQGPQFIFQYYREEENGRGNFPPRFSGLQFPNYSSELNVNALELDDSALYLCASSSAVAGVNGEQYFGPGTRLTVT.

The CDR3 sequence is CASSGQSNTEAFF. CDR3 nucleotide sequence: TGTGCCAGCAGTGGACAGTCGAACACTGAAGCTTTCTTT. J is TRBJ1-1 and V is TRBV6-1; D may be TRBD1 (5 bases). Deletions cut 4 bases from V and 1 base from J, with 7 bases between. Germline assignment: CDR1 MNHNS and CDR2 SASEGT. The CDR3 sequence is 13 residues long.

The CDR3 reads CASSYHRGRYYEQYF. As DNA, the CDR3 is TGTGCCAGCAGCTACCACAGGGGCCGATACTACGAGCAGTACTTC. The genes are TRBV5-5 and TRBJ2-7, with 7 bases identical to TRBD1. The V segment lost 3 bases and the J segment 3 bases; nucleotides outside the gene matches: 9. This CDR3 has 15 amino acids. Germline V gene sequence: CDR1 SGHKS, CDR2 YYEKEE (reference sequence).

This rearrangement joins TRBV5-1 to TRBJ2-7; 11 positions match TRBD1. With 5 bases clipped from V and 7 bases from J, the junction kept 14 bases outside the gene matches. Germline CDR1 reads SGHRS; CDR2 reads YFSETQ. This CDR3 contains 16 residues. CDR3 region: CASSVTTGQGAREQYF. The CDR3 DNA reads TGCGCCAGCAGTGTCACCACCGGACAGGGGGCGAGGGAGCAGTACTTC.

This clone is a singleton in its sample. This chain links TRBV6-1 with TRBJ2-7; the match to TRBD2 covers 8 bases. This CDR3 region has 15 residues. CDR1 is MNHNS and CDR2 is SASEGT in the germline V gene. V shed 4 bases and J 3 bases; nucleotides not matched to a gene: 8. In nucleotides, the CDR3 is TGTGCCAGCAGTGTCCTGGCGGGGGGCAGCTACGAGCAGTACTTC. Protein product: CASSVLAGGSYEQYF.

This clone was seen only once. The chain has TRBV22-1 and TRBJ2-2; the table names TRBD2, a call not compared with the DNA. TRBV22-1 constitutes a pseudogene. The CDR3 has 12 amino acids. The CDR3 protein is CPGSALTGELFF. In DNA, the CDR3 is TGTCCTGGGAGCGCATTAACCGGGGAGCTGTTTTTT.

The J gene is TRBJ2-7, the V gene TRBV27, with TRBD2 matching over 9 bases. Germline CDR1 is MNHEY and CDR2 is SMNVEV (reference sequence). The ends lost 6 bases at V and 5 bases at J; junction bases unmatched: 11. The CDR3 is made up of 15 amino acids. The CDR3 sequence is CASRPLAGGIDEQYF. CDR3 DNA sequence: TGTGCCAGCAGACCTCTTGCGGGAGGGATTGACGAGCAGTACTTC.

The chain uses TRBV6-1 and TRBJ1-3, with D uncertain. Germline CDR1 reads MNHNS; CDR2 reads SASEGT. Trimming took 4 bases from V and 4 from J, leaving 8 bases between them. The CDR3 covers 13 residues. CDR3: CASSAHEGNTIYF. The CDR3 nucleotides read TGTGCCAGCAGTGCTCATGAGGGAAACACCATATATTTT.